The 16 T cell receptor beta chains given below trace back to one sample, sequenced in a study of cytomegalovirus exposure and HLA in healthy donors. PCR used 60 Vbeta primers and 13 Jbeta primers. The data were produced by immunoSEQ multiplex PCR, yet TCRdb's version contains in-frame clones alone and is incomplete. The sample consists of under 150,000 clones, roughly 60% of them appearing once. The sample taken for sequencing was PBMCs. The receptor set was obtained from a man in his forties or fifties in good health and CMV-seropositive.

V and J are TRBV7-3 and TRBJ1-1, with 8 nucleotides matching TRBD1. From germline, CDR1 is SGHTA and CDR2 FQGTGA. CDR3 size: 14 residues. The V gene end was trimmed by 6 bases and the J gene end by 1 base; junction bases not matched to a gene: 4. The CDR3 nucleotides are TGTGCCAGCAGTTCAGGGGGCGCGAACACTGAAGCTTTCTTT. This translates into CASSSGGANTEAFF.

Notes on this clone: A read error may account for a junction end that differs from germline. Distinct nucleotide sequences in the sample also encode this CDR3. CDR3 sequence: CASSYSLAGTNEQFF. The CDR3 nucleotides are TGCGCCAGCAGTTATAGTCTAGCGGGAACGAATGAGCAGTTCTTC. V and J are TRBV6-5 and TRBJ2-1; 9 bases map to TRBD2. This CDR3 is 15 amino acids long. Germline loops: CDR1 MNHEY, CDR2 SVGAGI.

The CDR3 nucleotides read TGTGCCAGCAGTTCGGCAGGGGAATTCTATGGCTACACCTTC. This codes for CASSSAGEFYGYTF. The chain combines TRBV6-1 with TRBJ1-2, with a weak D call TRBD1 (6 bases). CDR1 and CDR2 from the germline V gene are MNHNS and SASEGT. This CDR3 has 14 amino acids. Trimming removed 5 bases from V and 4 bases from J, with 14 bases in between.

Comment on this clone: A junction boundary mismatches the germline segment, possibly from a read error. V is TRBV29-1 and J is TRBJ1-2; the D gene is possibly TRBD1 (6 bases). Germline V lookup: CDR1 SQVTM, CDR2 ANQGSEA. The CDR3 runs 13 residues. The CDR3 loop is CSVAPTTTTGIPF. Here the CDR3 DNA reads TGCAGCGTTGCTCCCACAACGACGACAGGAATCCCCTTC.

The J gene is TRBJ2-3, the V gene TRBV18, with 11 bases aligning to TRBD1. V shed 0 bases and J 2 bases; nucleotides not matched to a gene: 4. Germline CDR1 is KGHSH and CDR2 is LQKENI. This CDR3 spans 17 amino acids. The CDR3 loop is CASSPPGGQGDTDTQYF. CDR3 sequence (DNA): TGTGCCAGCTCACCACCGGGGGGACAGGGGGACACAGATACGCAGTATTTT.

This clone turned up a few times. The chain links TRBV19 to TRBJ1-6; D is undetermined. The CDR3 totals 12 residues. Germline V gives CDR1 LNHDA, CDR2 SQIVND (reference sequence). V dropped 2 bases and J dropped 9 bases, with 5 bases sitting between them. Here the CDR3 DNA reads TGTGCCAGTAGTATATCTCGTTCACCCCTCCACTTT. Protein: CASSISRSPLHF.

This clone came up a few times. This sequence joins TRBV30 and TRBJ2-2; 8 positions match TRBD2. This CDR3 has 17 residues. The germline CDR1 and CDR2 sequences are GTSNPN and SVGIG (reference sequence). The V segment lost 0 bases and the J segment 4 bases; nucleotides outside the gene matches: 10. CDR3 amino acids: CAWSVFGGGGSTGELFF. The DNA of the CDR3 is TGTGCCTGGAGTGTATTCGGGGGCGGGGGGAGCACCGGGGAGCTGTTTTTT. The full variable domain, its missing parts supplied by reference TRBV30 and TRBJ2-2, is SQTIHQWPATLVQPVGSPLSLECTVEGTSNPNLYWYRQAAGRGLQLLFYSVGIGQISSEVPQNLSASRPQDRQFILSSKKLLLSDSGFYLCAWSVFGGGGSTGELFFGEGSRLTVL.

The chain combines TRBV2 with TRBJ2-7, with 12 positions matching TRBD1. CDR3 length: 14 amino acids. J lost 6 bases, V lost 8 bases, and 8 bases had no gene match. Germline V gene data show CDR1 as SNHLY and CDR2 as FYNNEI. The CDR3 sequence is CASALGQGAREQYF. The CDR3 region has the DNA TGTGCCAGCGCGCTGGGACAGGGGGCGCGCGAGCAGTACTTC.

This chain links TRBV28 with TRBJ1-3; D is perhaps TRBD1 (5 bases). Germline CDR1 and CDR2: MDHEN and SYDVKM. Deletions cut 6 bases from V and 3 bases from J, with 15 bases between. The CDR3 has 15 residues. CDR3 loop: CASSGGSVGGNTIYF. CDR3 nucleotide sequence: TGTGCCAGCAGCGGGGGGTCAGTGGGTGGAAACACCATATATTTT.

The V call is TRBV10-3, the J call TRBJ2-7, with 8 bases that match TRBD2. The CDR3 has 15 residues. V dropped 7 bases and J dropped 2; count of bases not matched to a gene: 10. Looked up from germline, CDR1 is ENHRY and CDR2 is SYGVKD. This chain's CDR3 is CAITAGDLNAYEQYF. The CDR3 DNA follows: TGTGCCATCACAGCGGGAGACCTTAACGCCTACGAGCAGTACTTC.

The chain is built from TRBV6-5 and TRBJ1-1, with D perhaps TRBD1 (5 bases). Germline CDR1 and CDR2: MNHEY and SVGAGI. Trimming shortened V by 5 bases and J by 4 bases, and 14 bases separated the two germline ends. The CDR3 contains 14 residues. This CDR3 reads CASSPFQGATEAFF. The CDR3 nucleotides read TGTGCCAGCAGTCCATTTCAAGGGGCCACTGAAGCTTTCTTT.

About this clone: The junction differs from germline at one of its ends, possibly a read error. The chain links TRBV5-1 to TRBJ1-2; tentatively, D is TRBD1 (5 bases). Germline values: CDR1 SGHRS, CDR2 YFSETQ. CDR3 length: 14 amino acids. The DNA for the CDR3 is TGCGCCAGCAGCTTTGGACACAAGAACTGTGGCTACACCTTC. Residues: CASSFGHKNCGYTF.

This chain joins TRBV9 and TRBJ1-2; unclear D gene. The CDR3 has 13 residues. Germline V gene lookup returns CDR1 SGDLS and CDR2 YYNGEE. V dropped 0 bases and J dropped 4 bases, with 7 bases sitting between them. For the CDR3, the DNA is TGTGCCAGCAGCGTAGGGCAGGCCTATGGCTACACCTTC. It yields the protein CASSVGQAYGYTF.

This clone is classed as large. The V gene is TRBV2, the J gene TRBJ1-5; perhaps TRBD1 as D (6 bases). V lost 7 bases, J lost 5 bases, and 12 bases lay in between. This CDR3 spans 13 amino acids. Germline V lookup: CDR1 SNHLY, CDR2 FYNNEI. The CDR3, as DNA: TGTGCCAGCACACTTAAGGGGGATCAGCCCCAGCATTTT. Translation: CASTLKGDQPQHF.

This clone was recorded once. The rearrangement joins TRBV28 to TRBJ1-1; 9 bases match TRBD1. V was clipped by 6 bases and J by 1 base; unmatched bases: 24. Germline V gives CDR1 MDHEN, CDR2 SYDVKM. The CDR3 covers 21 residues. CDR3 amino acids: CASSLGWGQGYPKAKNTEAFF. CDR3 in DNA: TGTGCCAGCAGCTTAGGCTGGGGACAGGGCTACCCAAAGGCCAAGAACACTGAAGCTTTCTTT. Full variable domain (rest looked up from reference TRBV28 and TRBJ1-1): DVKVTQSSRYLVKRTGEKVFLECVQDMDHENMFWYRQDPGLGLRLIYFSYDVKMKEKGDIPEGYSVSREKKERFSLILESASTNQTSMYLCASSLGWGQGYPKAKNTEAFFGQGTRLTVV.

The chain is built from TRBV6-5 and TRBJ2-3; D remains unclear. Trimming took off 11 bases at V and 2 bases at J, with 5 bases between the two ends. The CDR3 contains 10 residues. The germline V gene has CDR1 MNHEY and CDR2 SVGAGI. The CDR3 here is CAPSTDTQYF. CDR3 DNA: TGTGCCCCTTCCACAGATACGCAGTATTTT.